This TCR beta chain stems from a study of spatial heterogeneity in lung cancer (dated by TCRdb to the late 2010s). With respect to the entire study: More beta-chain than alpha-chain transcripts were consistently detected, likely reflecting higher beta-chain transcript abundance. In the raw uncorrected reads, each unique combination of TCR and UMI appeared more than ten times on average. TCR alpha and beta repertoires were quantitatively compared across multiple tumor regions, matched nontumor lung and blood in non-small cell lung cancer. TCR repertoire features were related to nonsynonymous mutation counts determined by whole-exome sequencing of tumor tissue. Both alpha and beta chains were TCR-sequenced in samples taken at surgery, namely 220 tumor regions, around 61 matched nontumor lung samples and 50 to 60 PBMC samples. Paper-wide results and their limitations: Ubiquitous expanded tumor TCRs were found in blood more often at tumor resection than at routine follow-up. Confirming at a functional level the hypothesis that regional TCRs recognize regional mutations was considered to require additional single-cell paired TCR alpha and beta sequencing.

This specimen's time point label, per the study, means: sample taken at primary tumor resection. The donors were about 65 patients from the lung TRACERx cohort who had early-stage, untreated non-small cell lung cancer. Whole RNA extracted from tumor and nontumor lung tissue, or from cryopreserved PBMC samples, was used for TCR sequencing without cell sorting. Only patients with enough RNA available from two or more tumor regions were chosen for TCR sequencing. Library construction relied on 5' RACE. The sample was run on a NextSeq 500. To allow correction of PCR and sequencing errors, the TCR library protocol tagged every TCR cDNA molecule with a unique molecular identifier. Turning to the authors' computational methods: TCR identification, UMI-based error correction and CDR3 extraction were performed with Decombinator tools. Expanded TCRs were defined as those above a frequency of 2 per 1,000, corresponding to the top 1% of the tumor frequency distribution. Renyi diversity was computed with the R vegan package after each repertoire had been subsampled 100 times to 5,000 TCRs. CDR3 similarity networks were built from amino acid triplet string-kernel similarity, with CDR3s being connected when pairwise similarity was above 0.82. TCRdb reworked the public reads: Q25 trimming with fastp, MiXCR clone assembly, productive beta chains retained. CDR3 protein sequences are deduplicated, and each keeps its most common genes and DNA. The V and J calls, along with clone size, are taken from TCRdb and not from the paper's own processing. The sample includes some 37,000 distinct CDR3 sequences, with about 7% observed a single time. Approximately 30% of the sample is taken by the ten largest.

The germline V gene provides CDR1 SGHTA and CDR2 FQGTGA. From cysteine to phenylalanine, the CDR3 is 17 amino acids long. CDR3 DNA only is kept here, 51 bases in frame from base 1. V and J are truncated by 5 bases and 0 bases respectively, leaving an intervening sequence of 19 bases. Many counts were recorded for this clonotype. Its binding antigen is unknown. No much larger clone exists at a distance of one base, and base qualities are not known. The source was PBMCs, collected at surgery. This sequence was found in a female donor with early-stage non-small cell lung cancer. The chain was built from TRBV7-3 and TRBJ1-2; the D gene cannot be resolved reliably. The nucleotide sequence is TGTGCCAGCAGCCCAAGGGCGGATGCCATAGCTAACTATGGCTACACCTTC. This gives the protein CASSPRADAIANYGYTF.